Listed below are T cell receptor beta chains from one sample, sequenced in a study of identical twins. TCRdb called the 5' RACE reads again in MiXCR, with one record for every CDR3 protein. This sample has 470,000 or so distinct CDR3 sequences, with around 24% found just once. This sample also belongs to another study, concerning T cells expressing NK-cell markers.

Sequencing was performed on CD4+ T cells sorted from blood. These receptors all stem from a woman aged 18-29 years in good health. Both conserved end residues are part of each CDR3. A D gene is named only where the DNA matches it firmly. Rows may omit the clone size; those that give it use once, few, many or a size class.

>TRBJ1-2|NA|few|TRBV5-1
CASRPSGLDGYTF
TGCGCCAGCAGGCCCTCCGGGTTGGACGGCTACACCTTC
>TRBJ2-2|NA|few|TRBV11-2
CASSSYSAGELFF
TGTGCCAGCAGCTCATACAGCGCGGGGGAGCTGTTTTTT
>TRBJ2-5|NA|few|TRBV20-1
CSAREGARLETQYF
TGCAGTGCTAGAGAGGGGGCGAGGTTGGAGACCCAGTACTTC
>TRBJ2-3|TRBD2|NA|TRBV7-3
CASSLVSGGADTQYF
TGTGCCAGCAGCTTAGTTAGCGGGGGTGCAGATACGCAGTATTTT
>TRBJ1-1|NA|NA|TRBV5-1
CASSLDGVSSGNTEAFF
TGCGCCAGCAGCTTGGACGGGGTCAGCTCGGGGAACACTGAAGCTTTCTTT
>TRBJ2-5|NA|NA|TRBV6-1
CASTSPQTRAQYF
TGTGCCAGCACGTCCCCTCAAACCCGCGCCCAGTACTTC
>TRBJ2-5|NA|few|TRBV10-3
CAISPAKGPETQYF
TGTGCCATCAGTCCCGCGAAGGGGCCGGAGACCCAGTACTTC
>TRBJ2-7|NA|NA|TRBV20-1
CSARDRVGSYEQYF
TGCAGTGCTAGAGACCGGGTAGGGTCCTACGAGCAGTACTTC
>TRBJ2-3|TRBD1|NA|TRBV27
CASSLSGGVSTDTQYF
TGTGCCAGCAGTTTATCAGGGGGCGTCTCCACAGATACGCAGTATTTT
>TRBJ1-1|NA|NA|TRBV2
CASSLHEAFF
TGTGCCAGCAGTCTCCATGAAGCTTTCTTT
>TRBJ1-5|TRBD1|few|TRBV20-1
CSASAPKGASQPQHF
TGCAGTGCTAGCGCCCCGAAGGGGGCCTCCCAGCCCCAGCATTTT
>TRBJ2-5|NA|few|TRBV18
CASSPPRGETQYF
TGTGCCAGCTCACCCCCCAGGGGAGAGACCCAGTACTTC
>TRBJ1-2|NA|few|TRBV6-1
CASSRDTNFYGYTF
TGTGCCAGCAGCCGCGACACCAACTTTTATGGCTACACCTTC
>TRBJ2-1|NA|few|TRBV12-3/TRBV12-4
CASRALGGRSYNEQFF
TGTGCCAGCAGAGCATTAGGCGGTCGCTCCTACAATGAGCAGTTCTTC
>TRBJ2-1|NA|few|TRBV5-1
CASKDSYYNEQFF
TGCGCCAGTAAAGACTCTTACTACAATGAGCAGTTCTTC
>TRBJ1-4|NA|few|TRBV12-3/TRBV12-4
CASTFSGGREKLFF
TGTGCCAGCACCTTTAGTGGGGGTCGGGAAAAACTGTTTTTT
>TRBJ2-7|NA|few|TRBV5-1
CASSLEPLPLYEQYF
TGCGCCAGCAGCTTAGAACCTCTCCCTCTGTACGAGCAGTACTTC
>TRBJ1-1|NA|many|TRBV5-1
CASSFGRPTEAFF
TGCGCCAGCAGCTTTGGGAGGCCGACTGAAGCTTTCTTT
>TRBJ2-1|TRBD2|NA|TRBV20-1
CSAKLAGVNEQFF
TGCAGTGCTAAACTAGCGGGAGTCAATGAGCAGTTCTTC
>TRBJ2-3|TRBD1|NA|TRBV5-1
CASSGQGAGTDTQYF
TGCGCCAGCAGCGGACAGGGTGCGGGCACAGATACGCAGTATTTT
>TRBJ2-1|TRBD2|NA|TRBV5-5
CASSLHGLAENEQFF
TGTGCCAGCAGCTTGCACGGACTAGCGGAAAATGAGCAGTTCTTC
>TRBJ1-1|NA|NA|TRBV5-1
CASSTLRGRLTEAFF
TGCGCCAGCAGCACACTCAGGGGACGTCTCACTGAAGCTTTCTTT
>TRBJ2-1|TRBD2|few|TRBV20-1
CSAGGTSDRGRGQFF
TGCAGTGCTGGGGGGACTAGCGATCGGGGCCGTGGGCAGTTCTTC
>TRBJ2-2|NA|NA|TRBV4-3
CASSQDWRGNTGELFF
TGCGCCAGCAGCCAAGATTGGCGGGGTAACACCGGGGAGCTGTTTTTT
>TRBJ1-2|TRBD1|few|TRBV20-1
CSAPDRGHGYTF
TGCAGTGCCCCGGACAGGGGACATGGCTACACCTTC
>TRBJ2-1|TRBD2|few|TRBV10-1
CASSVLAGDEQFF
TGCGCCAGCAGTGTTCTAGCGGGGGATGAGCAGTTCTTC
>TRBJ2-7|NA|many|TRBV3-1
CASSQDLNPLFEQYF
TGTGCCAGCAGCCAAGATCTGAACCCTCTCTTCGAGCAGTACTTC
>TRBJ2-1|TRBD2|NA|TRBV3-1
CASSQVRFGGGRYNEQFF
TGTGCCAGCAGCCAAGTCAGATTTGGCGGGGGGAGATACAATGAGCAGTTCTTC
>TRBJ2-3|NA|NA|TRBV6-5
CASSYSSHGATDTQYF
TGTGCCAGCAGTTACTCTTCCCACGGAGCCACAGATACGCAGTATTTT
>TRBJ2-3|NA|few|TRBV5-1
CASSLGTPSSDTQYF
TGCGCCAGCAGCCTTGGGACTCCTAGCTCAGATACGCAGTATTTT
>TRBJ2-3|TRBD2|few|TRBV7-2
CASSSLAGVSTDTQYF
TGTGCCAGCAGCTCGCTGGCGGGAGTAAGCACAGATACGCAGTATTTT
>TRBJ1-6|NA|NA|TRBV5-1
CASSLGQNDSPLHF
TGCGCCAGCAGCTTGGGACAGAACGATTCACCCCTCCACTTT